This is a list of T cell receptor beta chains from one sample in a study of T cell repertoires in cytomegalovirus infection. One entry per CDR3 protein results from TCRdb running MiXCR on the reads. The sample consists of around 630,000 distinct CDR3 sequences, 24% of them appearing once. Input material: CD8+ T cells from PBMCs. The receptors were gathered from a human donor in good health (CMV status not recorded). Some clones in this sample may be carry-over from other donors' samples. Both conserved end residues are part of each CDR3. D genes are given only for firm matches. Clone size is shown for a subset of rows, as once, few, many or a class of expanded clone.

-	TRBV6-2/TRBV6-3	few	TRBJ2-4	TGTGCCAGCAGCCAGAGGTTCGAGGGGAGAAACATTCAGTACTTC	CASSQRFEGRNIQYF
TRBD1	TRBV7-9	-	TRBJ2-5	TGTGCCAGCAGCGATCCGGGACAGAGGGCGAGAGAGACCCAGTACTTC	CASSDPGQRARETQYF
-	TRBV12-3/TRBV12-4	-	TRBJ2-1	TGTGCCAGCAGTTTATCAACCAACAGGTACAATGAGCAGTTCTTC	CASSLSTNRYNEQFF
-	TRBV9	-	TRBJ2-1	TGTGCCAGCGGAGGGAAGGGGCCCTGGAATGAGCAGTTCTTC	CASGGKGPWNEQFF
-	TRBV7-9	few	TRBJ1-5	TGTGCCAGCAGCTTAGGGTCTCCGAGTAGCAATCAGCCCCAGCATTTT	CASSLGSPSSNQPQHF
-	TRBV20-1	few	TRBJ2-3	TGCAGTGCTGAGGGGGACCTCGCAGATACGCAGTATTTT	CSAEGDLADTQYF
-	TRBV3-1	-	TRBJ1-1	TGTGCCAGCAGCCCCGTAGGACACCGAGAGAACACTGAAGCTTTCTTT	CASSPVGHRENTEAFF
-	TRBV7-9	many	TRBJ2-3	TGTGCCAGCAGCTCGGGATTGCGGGGGCCCTATACATCTCAGTATTTT	CASSSGLRGPYTSQYF
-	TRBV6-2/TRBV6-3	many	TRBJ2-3	TGTGCCAGCAGTTCAGAAAGGCACCCATCTCGCACAGATACGCAGTATTTT	CASSSERHPSRTDTQYF
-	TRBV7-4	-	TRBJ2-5	TGTGCCAGCAGCTTCAGCGGGACCCAGTACTTC	CASSFSGTQYF
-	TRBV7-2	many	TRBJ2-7	TGTGCCAGCAGCCCGGGACGGAGAAGCTCCTACGAGCAGTACTTC	CASSPGRRSSYEQYF
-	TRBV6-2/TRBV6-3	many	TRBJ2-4	TGTGCCAGCAGCCCACCTGTCTCCCCAAGTCAGTACTTC	CASSPPVSPSQYF
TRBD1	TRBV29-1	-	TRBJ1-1	TGCAGCGTTGAAGATCTTGGGACAGGGGGATTGGGCGCTGAAGCTTTCTTT	CSVEDLGTGGLGAEAFF
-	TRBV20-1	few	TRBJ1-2	TGCAGTGCTCCTACCGTGGGGTACAGGGAAAATAACTATGGCTACACCTTC	CSAPTVGYRENNYGYTF